This T cell receptor beta chain was retrieved from a study of breast tumors, draining lymph nodes, adjacent tissues (dated by TCRdb to the mid-2010s). About the study as a whole: The study compared TCR beta repertoires across tumor, adjacent nontumor tissue and axillary lymph nodes from breast cancer patients. In human breast cancer, the study set out to assess how tumor, surrounding tissue and draining lymph node repertoires relate to one another and whether T cells might be exchanged between them. On the study overall, not on this receptor specifically: Tumor T-cell repertoires showed less diversity than lymph node repertoires and more diversity than nontumor tissue repertoires, and tumor T-cell repertoires showed preferential V and J gene usage. The study presented the conclusion that tumor T cells originate in lymph nodes as consistent with a hypothesis, not as something directly demonstrated. Tumor and nontumor tissue repertoires were significantly more similar in luminal-like than in basal-like breast cancer. The data were judged consistent with most tumor T cells deriving from the lymph node and then expanding within tumor tissue.

Turning to this clonotype: Which antigen it targets is not known. No base qualities exist here, and no much larger clone lies one base off it.

The sequencer was an Illumina HiSeq 2000. Multiplex PCR amplification was used to build the TCR beta chain libraries. The amplified TCR beta chain products were analyzed by high-throughput sequencing. The public sequencing data were trimmed at Q25 with fastp and processed into clonotypes with MiXCR by TCRdb, which kept only in-frame beta chains. Records with the same CDR3 protein are collapsed into one entry carrying the most frequent genes and DNA. This sample holds under 85,000 distinct CDR3 sequences; around 20% were observed only once. The ten largest make up 2% to 2.5% of the sample. The axillary draining lymph nodes of breast cancer patients were the source of the lymph node samples. Sequenced: axillary lymph node tissue. The receptor's source is a female donor with breast cancer. Some clones in this sample may be carry-over from other donors' samples.

The CDR3 is CAYWGRLNTGELFF. The nucleotide sequence is given as TGTGCATATTGGGGACGCCTGAACACCGGGGAGCTGTTTTTT. The V and J segments used are TRBV30 and TRBJ2-2; the D gene is perhaps TRBD1 or TRBD2, each of them matching over 5 bases. Reading from cysteine to phenylalanine, the CDR3 counts 14 amino acids. Here the CDR3 DNA is all that survives: 42 bases in frame from base 1. CDR1 and CDR2 are read off the germline V gene (reference sequence) as GTSNPN and SVGIG. This CDR3, with the reference TRBV30 and TRBJ2-2 proteins standing in past its ends, gives the full variable domain SQTIHQWPATLVQPVGSPLSLECTVEGTSNPNLYWYRQAAGRGLQLLFYSVGIGQISSEVPQNLSASRPQDRQFILSSKKLLLSDSGFYLCAYWGRLNTGELFFGEGSRLTVL.